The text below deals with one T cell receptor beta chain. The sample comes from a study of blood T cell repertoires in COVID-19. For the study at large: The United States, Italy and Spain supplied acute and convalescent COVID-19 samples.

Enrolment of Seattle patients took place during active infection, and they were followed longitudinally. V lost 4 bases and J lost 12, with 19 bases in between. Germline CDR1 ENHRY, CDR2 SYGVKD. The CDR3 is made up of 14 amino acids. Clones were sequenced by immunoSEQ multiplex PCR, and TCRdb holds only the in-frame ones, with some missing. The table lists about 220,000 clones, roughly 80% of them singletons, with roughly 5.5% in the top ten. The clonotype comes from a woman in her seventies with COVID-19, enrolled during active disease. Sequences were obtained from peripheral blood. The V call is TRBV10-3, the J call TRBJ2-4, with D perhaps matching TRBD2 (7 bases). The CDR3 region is CAISASGGPNDQYF. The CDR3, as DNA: TGTGCCATCAGTGCGTCCGGGGGGCCTAACGATCAGTACTTC.